The 24 T cell receptor beta chains below all came from one sample that was sequenced in a study of shared clonotypes between healthy human individuals. Naive-designated CD8 cells lacked CD45RO, were positively enriched for CCR7, and omitted terminally differentiated effector memory CD45RA+ cells. Here immunoSEQ multiplex PCR was the method, and the copy in TCRdb shows in-frame clones only, minus some. The top ten clones hold about 1.7% of a sample with about 1.9 million clones, 93% of them seen once. The sample was naive CD8+ T cells from PBMCs. These receptors were collected from a young man in good health. Some clones in this sample may be carry-over from other donors' samples.

The chain is built from TRBV4-3 and TRBJ2-7; 7 nucleotides line up with TRBD1. V lost 0 bases and J lost 2; bases outside the gene matches: 4. The V gene's germline CDR1 is LGHNA and CDR2 YSLEER. The CDR3 consists of 15 residues. The CDR3 loop reads CASSQEGDRAYEQYF. CDR3 nucleotides: TGCGCCAGCAGCCAAGAAGGGGACAGAGCCTACGAGCAGTACTTC.

This rearrangement joins TRBV4-1 to TRBJ2-7; 7 bases are shared with TRBD2. This CDR3 is built from 17 residues. CDR1 and CDR2 (germline): MGHRA, YSYEKL. V dropped 5 bases and J dropped 0; count of bases not matched to a gene: 13. CDR3 nucleotide sequence: TGCGCCAGCAGCGTCTTAGCGGGTATCAGGAGCTCCTACGAGCAGTACTTC. Translation gives CASSVLAGIRSSYEQYF.

The CDR3 reads CASSSRLDHEQFF. The CDR3 nucleotides read TGTGCCAGCAGTTCAAGACTAGATCATGAGCAGTTCTTC. The chain employs TRBV27 and TRBJ2-1; possible D gene TRBD2, 6 bases. CDR1 is MNHEY, CDR2 SMNVEV, per germline (reference sequence). The CDR3 has 13 residues. The germline V and J ends were trimmed by 4 bases and 8 bases, with 12 bases remaining between them.

This chain connects TRBV4-1 to TRBJ2-7; D remains ambiguous. Trimming left V 1 base short and J 1 base short, with 14 bases between. Germline loops: CDR1 MGHRA, CDR2 YSYEKL. This CDR3 spans 16 amino acids. Here the CDR3 DNA reads TGCGCCAGCAGCCAAGTGGCGCCACTCTTATCCTACGAGCAGTACTTC. Protein: CASSQVAPLLSYEQYF.

This chain connects TRBV27 to TRBJ2-5; 9 nucleotides agree with TRBD2. This CDR3 region has 15 residues. V lost 7 bases, J lost 5 bases, and 11 bases stayed unmatched. Germline CDR1 MNHEY, CDR2 SMNVEV (reference sequence). This CDR3 reads CASNLIAGDDETQYF. CDR3 DNA sequence: TGTGCCAGCAATCTAATAGCGGGAGATGATGAGACCCAGTACTTC.

The chain recombines TRBV19 with TRBJ1-5; 7 nucleotides agree with TRBD1. The germline CDR1 and CDR2 sequences are LNHDA and SQIVND (reference sequence). The CDR3 has 13 residues. CDR3 region: CASRGRISQPQHF. In DNA form, the CDR3 reads TGTGCTTCGAGGGGGCGCATCAGTCAGCCCCAGCATTTT.

The V and J genes are TRBV27 and TRBJ2-7, with 7 bases fitting TRBD1. Germline values: CDR1 MNHEY, CDR2 SMNVEV (reference sequence). The trim removed 3 bases at V and 6 bases at J, leaving 8 bases unmatched. The CDR3 has 14 amino acids. The CDR3 DNA follows: TGTGCCAGCAGTTTTTTCTCGACAGGGATCGAGCAGTACTTC. Its protein product is CASSFFSTGIEQYF.

This rearrangement joins TRBV13 to TRBJ2-1; 10 bases line up with TRBD2. J lost 3 bases, V lost 4 bases, and 3 bases had no gene match. The CDR3 covers 15 residues. Germline V gene data show CDR1 as PRHDT and CDR2 as FYEKMQ (reference sequence). The CDR3 loop is CASSYWTSGYNEQFF. The CDR3 bases are TGTGCCAGCAGCTACTGGACTAGCGGCTACAATGAGCAGTTCTTC.

J is TRBJ2-1 and V is TRBV7-9; 11 bases agree with TRBD2. The CDR3 extends over 16 amino acids. Germline CDR1 and CDR2: SEHNR and FQNEAQ (reference sequence). V was clipped by 5 bases and J by 4 bases; unmatched bases: 7. DNA of the CDR3: TGTGCCAGCAGCCCACCGGGACTAGCGGTTTACAATGAGCAGTTCTTC. Translating it yields CASSPPGLAVYNEQFF.

This rearrangement joins TRBV5-1 to TRBJ1-2; D uncertain. Germline CDR1 and CDR2: SGHRS and YFSETQ. The CDR3 is 16 amino acids. V was cut by 4 bases and J by 4 bases, with 20 bases left in between. CDR3 sequence reads: CASSAKPTATSYGYTF. As DNA, the CDR3 is TGCGCCAGCAGCGCGAAGCCTACAGCCACGTCCTATGGCTACACCTTC. The complete variable domain, with remaining parts taken from reference TRBV5-1 and TRBJ1-2, reads KAGVTQTPRYLIKTRGQQVTLSCSPISGHRSVSWYQQTPGQGLQFLFEYFSETQRNKGNFPGRFSGRQFSNSRSEMNVSTLELGDSALYLCASSAKPTATSYGYTFGSGTRLTVV.

The CDR3 loop reads CSVLLATGELFF. The CDR3 bases are TGCAGCGTCCTCTTAGCCACCGGGGAGCTGTTTTTT. The V gene is TRBV29-1, the J gene TRBJ2-2; D unresolved. The CDR3 loop spans 12 amino acids. Germline V gene sequence: CDR1 SQVTM, CDR2 ANQGSEA. With 6 bases removed from V and 4 bases from J, the gap between germline ends came to 9 bases.

This clone was observed a handful of times. The V gene is TRBV27, the J gene TRBJ1-5, with a weak D call TRBD1 (5 bases). The length of the CDR3 is 13 residues. From germline, CDR1 is MNHEY and CDR2 SMNVEV (reference sequence). V lost 4 bases and J lost 6, with 10 bases in between. The CDR3 spells CASSSVGGQPQHF. CDR3 sequence (DNA): TGTGCCAGCAGTTCAGTGGGGGGTCAGCCCCAGCATTTT.

Concerning this clone itself: Its ends do not fully match the called genes, so a read error is possible. This chain links TRBV7-9 with TRBJ1-2; D call uncertain. CDR1 and CDR2 (germline): SEHNR, FQNEAQ (reference sequence). This CDR3 has 14 amino acids. The CDR3 sequence is CASSLVSDYGRNVF. The CDR3 DNA sequence: TGTGCCAGCAGCTTAGTGTCAGATTACGGACGGAACGTGTTC. Complete variable domain (other parts from reference TRBV7-9 and TRBJ1-2): DTGVSQNPRHKITKRGQNVTFRCDPISEHNRLYWYRQTLGQGPEFLTYFQNEAQLEKSRLLSDRFSAERPKGSFSTLEIQRTEQGDSAMYLCASSLVSDYGRNVFGSGTRLTVV.

The CDR3 here is CAWSVGTPGNEQFF. The CDR3, as DNA: TGTGCCTGGAGTGTCGGGACCCCGGGCAATGAGCAGTTCTTC. The chain combines TRBV30 with TRBJ2-1; D is tentatively TRBD1 or TRBD2 (5 bases each). Trimming shortened V by 0 bases and J by 6 bases, and 12 bases separated the two germline ends. This CDR3 is 14 amino acids long. Per the germline V gene, CDR1 is GTSNPN and CDR2 is SVGIG (reference sequence).

J is TRBJ2-2 and V is TRBV19, with D unclear. The CDR3 has 13 residues. V was trimmed by 7 bases and J by 5 bases, leaving 11 bases between them. The germline CDR1 and CDR2 sequences are LNHDA and SQIVND (reference sequence). The CDR3 bases are TGTGCCAGTAAGTTCTCGGCTACCGGGGAGCTGTTTTTT. This gives the protein CASKFSATGELFF.

The rearrangement uses TRBV11-3 and TRBJ2-7; possible D gene TRBD1, 6 bases. Germline V gene data show CDR1 as SGHNT and CDR2 as YENEEA. The V gene lost 5 bases and the J gene lost 3 bases, with 17 bases spanning the gap. The CDR3 length is 15 residues. CDR3 region: CASSTDRLGFYEQYF. Here the CDR3 DNA reads TGTGCCAGCAGCACGGACAGATTGGGATTCTACGAGCAGTACTTC.

This chain links TRBV18 with TRBJ1-1, with unresolved D. The germline V and J ends were trimmed by 3 bases and 0 bases, with 8 bases remaining between them. The length of the CDR3 is 14 residues. Germline assignment: CDR1 KGHSH and CDR2 LQKENI. The CDR3 loop reads CASSPNRVNTEAFF. For the CDR3, the DNA is TGTGCCAGCTCACCGAATAGGGTGAACACTGAAGCTTTCTTT.

The J gene is TRBJ1-3, the V gene TRBV18; 7 positions agree with TRBD1. J gave up 0 bases and V 3 bases, and 11 bases lay outside the gene matches. Looked up from germline, CDR1 is KGHSH and CDR2 is LQKENI. This CDR3 is built from 18 residues. Written as DNA, the CDR3 is TGTGCCAGCTCACCGGTACCTGGACAGGCCGGCTCTGGAAACACCATATATTTT. Its translation is CASSPVPGQAGSGNTIYF.

CDR3 protein: CASSPSGRVYEQYF. CDR3 sequence (DNA): TGTGCCAGCTCCCCGAGCGGGAGGGTCTACGAGCAGTACTTC. J is TRBJ2-7 and V is TRBV18; 10 bases agree with TRBD2. The CDR3 contains 14 residues. After removal of 6 bases from V and 3 bases from J, the junction contained 5 bases not matched to a gene. Germline lookup yields CDR1 KGHSH and CDR2 LQKENI.

This clone appeared a single time. The chain combines TRBV10-3 with TRBJ1-1; no reliable D call. Germline V CDR1 and CDR2: ENHRY, SYGVKD. This CDR3 contains 15 residues. V was clipped by 0 bases and J by 5 bases, with 13 bases between them. The CDR3 DNA reads as TGTGCCATCAGTGAGTCCCGCAGCTCCCGGACTGAAGCTTTCTTT. Encoded protein: CAISESRSSRTEAFF.

V and J are TRBV12-2 and TRBJ2-1; the tabulated D call, TRBD2, remains unverified against the DNA. TRBV12-2 is noted as a pseudogene. The CDR3 has 19 residues. The CDR3 DNA follows: TGTGCAAGTCGCTTAGCGCTAGAGCGGCGGGAGGGCCGGATCCGCGAGCAGTTCTTC. Protein product: CASRLALERREGRIREQFF.

Comments on this clone: The same CDR3 also results from other DNA sequences found in this sample. The chain couples TRBV27 to TRBJ1-3; D not certain. The germline V and J ends were trimmed by 5 bases and 0 bases, with 8 bases remaining between them. The germline CDR1 and CDR2 sequences are MNHEY and SMNVEV (reference sequence). The CDR3 sequence is 14 residues long. DNA of the CDR3: TGTGCCAGCAGTCTGCGGTCCTCTGGAAACACCATATATTTT. Translating gives CASSLRSSGNTIYF.

The CDR3 loop is CATSSGQGDEQYF. In nucleotides, the CDR3 is TGTGCCACCAGCAGCGGACAGGGGGACGAGCAGTACTTC. The chain carries TRBV15 and TRBJ2-7; 10 positions agree with TRBD1. The CDR3 covers 13 residues. Per the germline V gene, CDR1 is LNHNV and CDR2 is YYDKDF (reference sequence). After removal of 3 bases from V and 5 bases from J, the junction contained 1 base not matched to a gene.

The rearrangement joins TRBV10-1 to TRBJ2-7; possibly TRBD2 for D (6 bases). Between the trimmed V and J ends, which lost 5 bases and 1 base, there was a span of 15 bases. The germline CDR1 and CDR2 sequences are WNHNN and SYGVQD (reference sequence). The CDR3 is made up of 15 amino acids. In nucleotides, the CDR3 is TGCGCCAGCAGTTTCGGGACTGTGGAATCCTACGAGCAGTACTTC. This encodes CASSFGTVESYEQYF.